This TCR beta chain stems from a study of blood T cell repertoires in COVID-19. Study background: Some COVID-19 samples were acute and others convalescent; all came from the United States, Italy and Spain. Nucleic acid was either cDNA or gDNA, and it came from T cells, B-cell-depleted T cells, or PBMCs.

Seattle cases were enrolled at active infection and followed longitudinally. The germline V gene encodes CDR1 SNHLY and CDR2 FYNNEI. The V segment lost 7 bases and the J segment 5 bases; nucleotides outside the gene matches: 8. CDR3 size: 14 residues. Original processing methods: Amplified reference gene primers provided the basis for estimating nucleated cell counts. This table comes from immunoSEQ multiplex PCR, and its TCRdb copy is limited to in-frame clones, with some not included. The V and J calls and clone size come from that table; D and trimming were worked out from the DNA. The table includes around 280,000 clones, almost 90% detected once.

Sequences were obtained from peripheral blood. This clonotype was obtained from a woman aged 25 to 45 with COVID-19, enrolled during active disease. V usage is TRBV2 and J usage is TRBJ1-1; the match to TRBD1 covers 9 bases. The CDR3 loop reads CASNLQGAGTEAFF. The CDR3 coding sequence is TGTGCCAGCAACCTACAGGGGGCAGGAACTGAAGCTTTCTTT. The full variable domain, with the rest looked up from reference TRBV2 and TRBJ1-1, is EPEVTQTPSHQVTQMGQEVILRCVPISNHLYFYWYRQILGQKVEFLVSFYNNEISEKSEIFDDQFSVERPDGSNFTLKIRSTKLEDSAMYFCASNLQGAGTEAFFGQGTRLTVV.